The 22 T cell receptor beta chains listed next were all sequenced from one sample in a study of glioma-infiltrating T cells after dendritic cell vaccination. Generated by immunoSEQ multiplex PCR, the TCRdb table keeps only in-frame clones and is missing some. This sample yields about 92,000 clones, of which 85% to 90% are seen a single time; 15% to 19% belongs to the top ten. The specimen was blood, collected before dendritic cell vaccination. The receptor source for this set is a human donor with glioblastoma.

This clone was observed a few times. V gene TRBV6-6 combines with J gene TRBJ2-7; D remains unclear. The V gene's germline CDR1 is MNHNY and CDR2 SVGAGI (reference sequence). This CDR3 is built from 14 residues. V lost 0 bases and J 6 bases, leaving 12 bases between the germline ends. The CDR3, as DNA: TGTGCCAGCAGTTACTCGAATTTGGCCTCCGAGCAGTACTTC. Translated: CASSYSNLASEQYF.

This clone was seen a single time. DNA for the CDR3: TGCAGCGATCGGACAGGGAATTATGGCTACACCTTC. Translated, it gives CSDRTGNYGYTF. The rearrangement joins TRBV29-1 to TRBJ1-2; 8 bases map to TRBD1. J lost 5 bases, V lost 7 bases, and 6 bases had no gene match. CDR3 length equals 12 residues. CDR1 and CDR2 (germline): SQVTM, ANQGSEA.

The chain uses TRBV2 and TRBJ2-2; tentatively, D is TRBD1 (6 bases). CDR3 size: 13 residues. The V end was cut by 7 bases, the J end by 2 bases, with 8 bases between. In germline, CDR1 is SNHLY, CDR2 FYNNEI. The DNA for the CDR3 is TGTGCCAGCATGGGACACAACACCGGGGAGCTGTTTTTT. Protein product: CASMGHNTGELFF.

The chain is built from TRBV6-6 and TRBJ1-5, with 10 bases fitting TRBD1. This CDR3 spans 14 amino acids. Germline CDR1 MNHNY, CDR2 SVGAGI (reference sequence). V lost 9 bases and J lost 2; bases outside the gene matches: 4. The CDR3 region is CASLGTGGNQPQHF. CDR3 in DNA: TGTGCCAGTCTTGGGACAGGGGGCAATCAGCCCCAGCATTTT.

This clone showed up just once. The chain couples TRBV29-1 to TRBJ1-2; D gene ambiguous. Trimming took 2 bases from V and 0 from J, leaving 7 bases between them. The length of the CDR3 is 13 residues. CDR1 is SQVTM and CDR2 is ANQGSEA in the germline V gene. The CDR3 loop is CSVERESNYGYTF. CDR3 bases: TGCAGCGTTGAACGGGAATCTAACTATGGCTACACCTTC.

The V call is TRBV6-5, the J call TRBJ2-7; maybe TRBD1 (6 bases). Germline values: CDR1 MNHEY, CDR2 SVGAGI. There are 14 residues in the CDR3. Trimming cost V 6 bases and J 3 bases, with 15 bases left between them. The CDR3 nucleotides read TGTGCCAGCAGCTTACAGGGTTTGGTCTACGAGCAGTACTTC. Encoded protein: CASSLQGLVYEQYF.

This rearrangement joins TRBV7-2 to TRBJ2-2, with 13 bases aligning to TRBD2. Trimming removed 3 bases from V and 7 bases from J; junction bases left unmatched: 11. The CDR3 is 18 amino acids. Germline assignment: CDR1 SGHTA and CDR2 FQGNSA. The CDR3 is CASSFLGRTSGSGGELFF. Here the CDR3 DNA reads TGTGCCAGCAGCTTCTTAGGCCGGACTAGCGGGAGTGGCGGGGAGCTGTTTTTT.

The V and J genes are TRBV19 and TRBJ2-1; 10 nucleotides agree with TRBD2. The germline V gene encodes CDR1 LNHDA and CDR2 SQIVND (reference sequence). CDR3 length: 15 amino acids. Trimming at V came to 7 bases and at J to 7 bases, leaving 10 bases not matched to a gene. As DNA, the CDR3 is TGTGCCAGTACCATTGGGGCTAGCGGGGGTAATGAGCAGTTCTTC. This codes for CASTIGASGGNEQFF.

The V call is TRBV19, the J call TRBJ2-7; TRBD2 aligns across 13 bases. The CDR3 is 17 residues long. Germline CDR1 is LNHDA and CDR2 is SQIVND (reference sequence). V gave up 5 bases and J gave up 2 bases; unmatched junction bases: 9. Written as DNA, the CDR3 is TGTGCCAGTAGTCCCCATACTAGCGGGAGGGCCACCTACGAGCAGTACTTC. This encodes CASSPHTSGRATYEQYF.

The rearrangement joins TRBV5-6 to TRBJ2-5; 8 positions agree with TRBD2. The CDR3 runs 17 residues. CDR1 is SGHDT, CDR2 YYEEEE, per germline. Losses at the gene ends were 0 bases for V and 1 base for J; bases not matched to a gene: 8. CDR3 sequence (DNA): TGTGCCAGCAGCTTGGTTCCGAGCGGGGGTGGCCAAGAGACCCAGTACTTC. Its protein product is CASSLVPSGGGQETQYF.

The chain uses TRBV5-1 and TRBJ2-7; weak D call: TRBD1 (6 bases). V gave up 1 base and J gave up 2 bases, with 10 bases separating them. Per the germline V gene, CDR1 is SGHRS and CDR2 is YFSETQ. The CDR3 has 14 amino acids. CDR3 in amino acids: CASSLQPGAYEQYF. CDR3 coding DNA: TGCGCCAGCAGCTTGCAGCCAGGGGCCTACGAGCAGTACTTC.

The chain couples TRBV7-2 to TRBJ1-5; 10 positions match TRBD1. The V gene's germline CDR1 is SGHTA and CDR2 FQGNSA. The J segment lost 5 bases and the V segment lost 4 bases, leaving 8 bases of the junction unmatched. The CDR3 contains 16 residues. CDR3 amino acids: CASSSRDRGYDQPQHF. CDR3 sequence (DNA): TGTGCCAGCAGCTCCCGGGACAGGGGTTATGATCAGCCCCAGCATTTT.

The table lists this clone with a few counts. The rearrangement joins TRBV5-5 to TRBJ2-3; tentatively, D is TRBD1 (5 bases). Germline assignment: CDR1 SGHKS and CDR2 YYEKEE (reference sequence). Trimming took off 4 bases at V and 7 bases at J, with 13 bases between the two ends. CDR3 length: 13 amino acids. This CDR3 is CASSTATGNTQYF. Here the CDR3 DNA reads TGTGCCAGCAGCACTGCTACAGGTAATACGCAGTATTTT.

The V call is TRBV20-1, the J call TRBJ1-1; no reliable D call. Trimming took off 1 base at V and 7 bases at J, with 7 bases between the two ends. The germline V gene encodes CDR1 DFQATT and CDR2 SNEGSKA (reference sequence). CDR3 length: 11 residues. CDR3 DNA sequence: TGCAGTGCTAGAGCGGGTGATGAAGCTTTCTTT. Translation gives CSARAGDEAFF.

The chain links TRBV5-4 to TRBJ2-7; maybe TRBD2 (5 bases). Germline assignment: CDR1 SGHNT and CDR2 YYREEE (reference sequence). CDR3 size: 12 residues. Between the trimmed V and J ends, which lost 3 bases and 7 bases, there was a span of 11 bases. DNA for the CDR3: TGTGCCAGCAGCTCCTTAGGCGGGGAGCAGTACTTC. The encoded protein is CASSSLGGEQYF. The full variable domain, rest sourced from reference TRBV5-4 and TRBJ2-7, is ETGVTQSPTHLIKTRGQQVTLRCSSQSGHNTVSWYQQALGQGPQFIFQYYREEENGRGNFPPRFSGLQFPNYSSELNVNALELDDSALYLCASSSLGGEQYFGPGTRLTVT.

The chain links TRBV4-1 to TRBJ1-4, with D possibly matching TRBD1 (6 bases). The CDR3 length is 17 residues. Trimming pared 1 base from V and 0 bases from J, leaving 12 bases between. Germline CDR1 MGHRA, CDR2 YSYEKL. This chain's CDR3 is CASSQGRRTATNEKLFF. The CDR3 bases are TGCGCCAGCAGCCAAGGAAGGAGGACAGCAACTAATGAAAAACTGTTTTTT.

This chain uses TRBV7-2 with TRBJ2-5, with a weak D call TRBD2 (6 bases). Germline assignment: CDR1 SGHTA and CDR2 FQGNSA. This CDR3 spans 13 amino acids. V was pared by 5 bases and J by 5 bases, with 12 bases between. The chain's CDR3 is CASSRRGAETQYF. CDR3 DNA: TGTGCCAGCAGCCGGAGGGGTGCGGAGACCCAGTACTTC.

This clone came up once. The chain couples TRBV25-1 to TRBJ2-7; tentatively, D is TRBD1 (6 bases). Trimming pared 4 bases from V and 4 bases from J, leaving 17 bases between. The germline V gene encodes CDR1 MGHDK and CDR2 SYGVNS. There are 15 residues in the CDR3. The DNA for the CDR3 is TGTGCCAGCAGTGGGGGGTTCGGGACACCTTACGAGCAGTACTTC. Translating gives CASSGGFGTPYEQYF.

The rearrangement uses TRBV7-3 and TRBJ2-6, with a tentative D call TRBD2 (6 bases). The CDR3 is made up of 17 amino acids. Germline V CDR1 and CDR2: SGHTA, FQGTGA. The ends were cut back, 2 bases at V and 2 bases at J, with 13 bases in the middle. CDR3 amino acids: CASSLSRGGTGANVLTF. CDR3 nucleotides: TGTGCCAGCAGCTTATCAAGGGGAGGAACTGGGGCCAACGTCCTGACTTTC.

The J gene is TRBJ1-5, the V gene TRBV19; 9 positions match TRBD1. Unmatched junction bases numbered 4, after V lost 5 bases and J lost 5 bases. There are 14 residues in the CDR3. Germline loops: CDR1 LNHDA, CDR2 SQIVND (reference sequence). Here the CDR3 reads CASSSRDRDQPQHF. CDR3 DNA sequence: TGTGCCAGTAGTTCCCGGGACAGGGATCAGCCCCAGCATTTT.

The CDR3 loop reads CASSSRTSGAYNEQFF. The CDR3 DNA is TGTGCCAGCAGCTCAAGGACTAGCGGGGCCTACAATGAGCAGTTCTTC. This sequence joins TRBV7-2 and TRBJ2-1; 12 nucleotides agree with TRBD2. The junction had 3 bases not matched to a gene; V was cut back by 4 bases and J by 2 bases. CDR1 SGHTA and CDR2 FQGNSA come from the germline V gene. This CDR3 is 16 amino acids long.

The chain carries TRBV4-2 and TRBJ2-5, with no clear D. The CDR3 consists of 14 residues. From germline, CDR1 is LGHNA and CDR2 YNFKEQ. Trimming stripped 0 bases from V and 2 bases from J, with 7 bases between. The CDR3 DNA sequence: TGTGCCAGCAGCCAAGAAAACAGACAAGAGACCCAGTACTTC. This encodes CASSQENRQETQYF.